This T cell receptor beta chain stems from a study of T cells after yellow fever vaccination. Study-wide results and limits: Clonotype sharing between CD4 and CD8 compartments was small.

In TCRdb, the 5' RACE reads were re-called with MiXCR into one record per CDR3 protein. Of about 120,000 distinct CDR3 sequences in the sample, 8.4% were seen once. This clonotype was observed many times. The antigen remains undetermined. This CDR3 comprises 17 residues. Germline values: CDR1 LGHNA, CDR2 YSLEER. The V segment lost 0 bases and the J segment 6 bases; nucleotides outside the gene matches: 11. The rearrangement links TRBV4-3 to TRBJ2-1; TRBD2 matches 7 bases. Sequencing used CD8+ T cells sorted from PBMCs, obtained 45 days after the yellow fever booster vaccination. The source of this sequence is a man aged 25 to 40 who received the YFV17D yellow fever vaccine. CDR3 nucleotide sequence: TGCGCCAGCAGCCAAGATGGTCTTGGCGGGAGTTTCAATGAGCAGTTCTTC. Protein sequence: CASSQDGLGGSFNEQFF.